This TCR beta chain derives from a study of human T cells and chemical hapten exposure. Across the study: Sensitization used 2% DPC on about 2 cm by about 2 cm upper inner arm skin. Patients had diphenylcyclopropenone applied to the scalp weekly throughout the roughly 23-week study. Mainly, slight library volume differences in the pool made TCR yields vary.

This clonotype was recorded a few times. The antigen remains undetermined. This CDR3 has 13 residues. The germline V and J ends were trimmed by 5 bases and 6 bases, with 14 bases remaining between them. Germline assignment: CDR1 SGHNT and CDR2 YYREEE (reference sequence). MiXCR, applied by TCRdb to the RACE reads, yields one record per CDR3 protein. This repertoire shows approximately 370,000 distinct CDR3 sequences, around 5% found once; its top ten account for about 8.2%. The time point here: pre-sensitization, week 0. As to treatment: therapeutic diphenylcyclopropenone sensitization with weekly scalp DPC. Study-wide findings and caveats: Significantly more large CDR3 similarity clusters arose among expanded TCRs than among controls.

This clonotype was obtained from a woman between 18 and 30 years old with alopecia areata. Some clones in this sample may be carry-over from other donors' samples. This chain joins TRBV5-4 and TRBJ1-1; D remains ambiguous. Source: whole blood, taken in connection with sensitization to the hapten diphenylcyclopropenone (DPC). CDR3 DNA sequence: TGTGCCAGCAGTTTGACCGGGAGCTCTGAAGCTTTCTTT. It encodes CASSLTGSSEAFF.